This T cell receptor beta chain was sequenced during a study of blood T cell repertoires in COVID-19. As for the study in general: Collection of acute and convalescent COVID-19 samples took place in the United States, Italy and Spain. From T cells, B-cell-depleted T cells, or PBMCs came the material, which was cDNA or gDNA.

Germline V gene data show CDR1 as KGHDR and CDR2 as SFDVKD. With 7 bases clipped from V and 3 bases from J, the junction kept 2 bases outside the gene matches. The CDR3 consists of 14 residues. The data were produced by immunoSEQ multiplex PCR, yet TCRdb's version contains in-frame clones alone and is incomplete. In the table there are fewer than 250,000 clones, about nine tenths of which are singletons. Individuals drawn from approximately 26 US areas were roughly 18 to 95 years old. The clonotype was recovered from a man aged 30 to 45 in a cohort exposed to, infected with or recovered from COVID-19 (not recorded which). Specimen: PBMCs or T cells enriched from blood (not recorded which). The chain joins TRBV24-1 to TRBJ1-5; 10 bases fit TRBD1. CDR3 in amino acids: CATRGTGANQPQHF. CDR3 in DNA: TGTGCCACCAGGGGGACAGGGGCCAATCAGCCCCAGCATTTT.